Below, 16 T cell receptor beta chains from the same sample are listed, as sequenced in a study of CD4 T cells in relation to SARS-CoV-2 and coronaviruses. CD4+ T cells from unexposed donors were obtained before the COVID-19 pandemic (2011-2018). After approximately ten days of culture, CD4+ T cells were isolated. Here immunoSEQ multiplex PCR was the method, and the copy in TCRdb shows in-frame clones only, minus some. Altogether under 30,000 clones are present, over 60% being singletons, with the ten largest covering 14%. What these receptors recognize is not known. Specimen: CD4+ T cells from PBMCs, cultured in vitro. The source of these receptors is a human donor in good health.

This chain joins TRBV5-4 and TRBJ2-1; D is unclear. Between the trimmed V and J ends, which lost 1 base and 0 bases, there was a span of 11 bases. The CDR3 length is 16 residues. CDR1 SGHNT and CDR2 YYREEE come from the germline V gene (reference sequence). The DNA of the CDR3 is TGTGCCAGCAGCTTGTCGTGGCGAACCTCCTACAATGAGCAGTTCTTC. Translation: CASSLSWRTSYNEQFF.

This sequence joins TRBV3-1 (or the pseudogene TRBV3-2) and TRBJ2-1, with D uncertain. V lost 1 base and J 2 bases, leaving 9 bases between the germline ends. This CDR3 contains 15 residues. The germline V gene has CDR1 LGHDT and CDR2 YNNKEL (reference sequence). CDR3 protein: CASSQATVTYNEQFF. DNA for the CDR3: TGTGCCAGCAGCCAAGCCACAGTCACCTACAATGAGCAGTTCTTC.

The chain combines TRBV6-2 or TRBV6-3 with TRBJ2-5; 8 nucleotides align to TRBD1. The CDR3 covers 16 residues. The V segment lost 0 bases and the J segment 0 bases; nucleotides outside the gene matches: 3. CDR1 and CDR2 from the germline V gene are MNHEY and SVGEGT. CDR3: CASSYSQGGYQETQYF. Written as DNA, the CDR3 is TGTGCCAGCAGTTACTCACAGGGGGGATACCAAGAGACCCAGTACTTC.

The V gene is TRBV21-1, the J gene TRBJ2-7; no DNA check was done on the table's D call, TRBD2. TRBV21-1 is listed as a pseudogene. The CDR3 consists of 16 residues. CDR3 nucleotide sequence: TGTGCCAGCAGCAAAGTTGGAGTTAGCGGCTCCTACGAGCAGTACTTC. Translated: CASSKVGVSGSYEQYF.

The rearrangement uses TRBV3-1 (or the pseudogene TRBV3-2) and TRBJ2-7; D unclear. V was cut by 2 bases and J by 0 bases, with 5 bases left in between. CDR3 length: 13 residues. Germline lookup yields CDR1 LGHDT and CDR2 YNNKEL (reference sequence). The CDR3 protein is CASSQRASYEQYF. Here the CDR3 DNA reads TGTGCCAGCAGCCAACGTGCCTCCTACGAGCAGTACTTC.

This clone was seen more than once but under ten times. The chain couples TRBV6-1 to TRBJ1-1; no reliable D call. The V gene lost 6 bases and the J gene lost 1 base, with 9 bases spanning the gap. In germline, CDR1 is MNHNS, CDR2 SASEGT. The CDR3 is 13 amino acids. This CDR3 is CASSPTTNTEAFF. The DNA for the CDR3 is TGTGCCAGCAGCCCGACAACGAACACTGAAGCTTTCTTT.

In nucleotides, the CDR3 is TGCAGCGCCCCGACTAGCTACGGTGAGCAGTTCTTC. Translating it yields CSAPTSYGEQFF. This sequence joins TRBV29-1 and TRBJ2-1, with TRBD2 identical over 7 bases. CDR1 and CDR2 (germline): SQVTM, ANQGSEA. J lost 9 bases, V lost 7 bases, and 9 bases had no gene match. There are 12 residues in the CDR3.

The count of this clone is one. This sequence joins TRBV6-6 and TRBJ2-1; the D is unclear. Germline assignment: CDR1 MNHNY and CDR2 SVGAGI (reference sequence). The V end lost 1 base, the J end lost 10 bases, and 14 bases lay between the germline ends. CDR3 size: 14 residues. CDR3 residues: CASSYLSAPSEQFF. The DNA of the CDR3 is TGTGCCAGCAGTTACTTGTCGGCGCCGTCGGAGCAGTTCTTC.

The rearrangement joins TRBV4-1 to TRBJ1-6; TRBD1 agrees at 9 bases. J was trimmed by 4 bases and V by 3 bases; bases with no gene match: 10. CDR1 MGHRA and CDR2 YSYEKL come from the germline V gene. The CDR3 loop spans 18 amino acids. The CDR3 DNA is TGCGCCAGCAGCCAGGCTGGGACAGGGTTTTTTTATAATTCACCCCTCCACTTT. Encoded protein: CASSQAGTGFFYNSPLHF.

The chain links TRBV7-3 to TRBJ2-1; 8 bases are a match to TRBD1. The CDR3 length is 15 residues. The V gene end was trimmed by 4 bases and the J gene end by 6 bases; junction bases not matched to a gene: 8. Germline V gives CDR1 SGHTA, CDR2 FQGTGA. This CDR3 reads CASSSGTGLSNEQFF. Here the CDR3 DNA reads TGTGCCAGCAGCTCAGGGACAGGCCTAAGCAATGAGCAGTTCTTC. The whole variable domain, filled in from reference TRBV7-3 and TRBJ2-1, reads GAGVSQTPSNKVTEKGKYVELRCDPISGHTALYWYRQSLGQGPEFLIYFQGTGAADDSGLPNDRFFAVRPEGSVSTLKIQRTERGDSAVYLCASSSGTGLSNEQFFGPGTRLTVL.

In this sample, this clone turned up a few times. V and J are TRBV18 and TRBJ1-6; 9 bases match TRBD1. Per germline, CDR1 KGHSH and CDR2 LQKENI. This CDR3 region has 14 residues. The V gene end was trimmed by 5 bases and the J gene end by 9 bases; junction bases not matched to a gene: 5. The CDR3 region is CASSSDRGGSPLHF. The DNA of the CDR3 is TGTGCCAGCTCATCGGACAGGGGCGGTTCACCCCTCCACTTT.

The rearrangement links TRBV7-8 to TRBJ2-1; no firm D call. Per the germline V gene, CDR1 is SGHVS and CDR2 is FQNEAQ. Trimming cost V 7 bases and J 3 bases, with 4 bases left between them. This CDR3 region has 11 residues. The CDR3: CASTIYNEQFF. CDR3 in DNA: TGTGCCAGCACCATCTACAATGAGCAGTTCTTC. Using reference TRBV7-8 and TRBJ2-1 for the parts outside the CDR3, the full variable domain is GAGVSQSPRYKVAKRGQDVALRCDPISGHVSLFWYQQALGQGPEFLTYFQNEAQLDKSGLPSDRFFAERPEGSVSTLKIQRTQQEDSAVYLCASTIYNEQFFGPGTRLTVL.

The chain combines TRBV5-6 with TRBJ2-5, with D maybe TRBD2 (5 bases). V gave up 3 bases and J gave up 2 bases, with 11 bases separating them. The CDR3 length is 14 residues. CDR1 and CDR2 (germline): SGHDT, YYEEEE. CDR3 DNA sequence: TGTGCCAGCAGCTCCTTTAGGAGGCAAGAGACCCAGTACTTC. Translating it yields CASSSFRRQETQYF.

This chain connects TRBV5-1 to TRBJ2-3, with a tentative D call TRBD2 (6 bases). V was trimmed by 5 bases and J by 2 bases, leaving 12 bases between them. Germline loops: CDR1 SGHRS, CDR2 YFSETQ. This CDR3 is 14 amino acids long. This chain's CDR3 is CASSAGTLTDTQYF. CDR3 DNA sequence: TGCGCCAGCAGTGCGGGGACCCTCACAGATACGCAGTATTTT. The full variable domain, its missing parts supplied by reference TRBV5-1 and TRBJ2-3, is KAGVTQTPRYLIKTRGQQVTLSCSPISGHRSVSWYQQTPGQGLQFLFEYFSETQRNKGNFPGRFSGRQFSNSRSEMNVSTLELGDSALYLCASSAGTLTDTQYFGPGTRLTVL.

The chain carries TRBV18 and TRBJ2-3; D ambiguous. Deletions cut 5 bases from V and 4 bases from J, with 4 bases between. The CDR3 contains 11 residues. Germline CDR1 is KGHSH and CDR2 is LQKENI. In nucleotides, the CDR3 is TGTGCCAGCTCATTGCCAGATACGCAGTATTTT. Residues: CASSLPDTQYF.

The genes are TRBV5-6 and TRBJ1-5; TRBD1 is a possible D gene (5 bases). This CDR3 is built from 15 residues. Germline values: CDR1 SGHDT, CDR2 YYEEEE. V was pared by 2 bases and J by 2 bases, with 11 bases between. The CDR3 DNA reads TGTGCCAGCAGCTTCGGGATAGGGGGCAATCAGCCCCAGCATTTT. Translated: CASSFGIGGNQPQHF. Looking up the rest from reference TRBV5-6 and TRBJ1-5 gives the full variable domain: DAGVTQSPTHLIKTRGQQVTLRCSPKSGHDTVSWYQQALGQGPQFIFQYYEEEERQRGNFPDRFSGHQFPNYSSELNVNALLLGDSALYLCASSFGIGGNQPQHFGDGTRLSIL.